This TCR beta chain originates from a study of CD8 T cells in ankylosing spondylitis. Broader study findings: Matched ankylosing spondylitis synovial fluid reportedly contained a significantly enriched population of disease-linked clones. In ankylosing spondylitis blood, a motif of roughly 8 highly homologous TCR beta variants appeared characteristic.

The trim removed 2 bases at V and 6 bases at J, leaving 6 bases unmatched. In germline, CDR1 is SGHRS, CDR2 YFSETQ. The CDR3 covers 14 residues. TCR beta libraries were made by quantitative 5'-RACE with molecular barcodes. TCRdb processed the 5' RACE reads anew with MiXCR; each CDR3 protein has one entry. The sample lists under 300,000 distinct CDR3 sequences, around 10% seen once, with around 6.5% in the top ten. This clonotype appeared many times. Its antigen is as yet unknown. This chain joins TRBV5-1 and TRBJ1-1, with TRBD1 identical over 8 bases. The receptor comes from a male donor with ankylosing spondylitis or in good health (not recorded which). The sample taken for sequencing was blood, either unsorted or a sorted T cell fraction (not recorded which). This chain's CDR3 is CASSLVPGGSEAFF. As DNA, the CDR3 is TGCGCCAGCAGCTTAGTCCCAGGGGGCTCTGAAGCTTTCTTT. The variable domain in full, with the rest retrieved from reference TRBV5-1 and TRBJ1-1, is KAGVTQTPRYLIKTRGQQVTLSCSPISGHRSVSWYQQTPGQGLQFLFEYFSETQRNKGNFPGRFSGRQFSNSRSEMNVSTLELGDSALYLCASSLVPGGSEAFFGQGTRLTVV.